The following is a TCR beta chain sequence with its context. The target antigen is unknown. This record comes from a study of T and B cells in COVID-19 patients. As for the study in general: Comorbidities linked to unfavorable COVID-19 outcome were present in about 90% of the 20 active-infection patients.

Study observations and caveats: Of under 2,500 TCR clusters found only in the recovered cohort, a few dozen had low generation probability. Highly clonal in active COVID-19, TRB repertoires exceeded healthy-donor diversity and richness at recovery.

The CDR3 length is 11 residues. Looked up from germline, CDR1 is MNHEY and CDR2 is SVGAGI. With V trimmed by 8 bases and J by 6 bases, 2 bases remained unmatched. Blood genomic DNA input for TRB amplification was 250-500 ng. BIOMED2 TRB-A/B primer pools were used in multiplex TRB PCR. TCRdb itself ran the multiplex PCR reads through MiXCR, one entry per CDR3 protein. The sample holds 20,000 to 25,000 distinct CDR3 sequences; 25% to 35% are singletons and the top ten take approximately 3%. The specimen was blood. The chain couples TRBV6-5 to TRBJ1-2; 8 bases line up with TRBD1. The sequence derives from a human donor who had recovered from COVID-19. The CDR3 loop reads CASDRGHGYTF. The CDR3 nucleotides are TGTGCCAGCGACAGGGGACATGGCTACACCTTC.